These 16 T cell receptor beta chains originate from one sample sequenced in a study of T cells in Graves' hyperthyroidism and ophthalmopathy. RNA transcripts served as the template for amplifying TCR beta CDR3 regions. HTBI primers drove first-round RT-PCR of the TCR CDR3. In TCRdb, the multiplex PCR reads were re-called with MiXCR into one record per CDR3 protein. The table has 500,000 to 600,000 distinct CDR3 sequences, 16% seen once; the top ten hold approximately 18%. Sequenced: blood. These receptors originate from a woman aged 18-30 years with Graves' hyperthyroidism.

This clonotype was recorded at least ten times. The chain recombines TRBV6-2 or TRBV6-3 with TRBJ1-5, with D tentatively TRBD1 (5 bases). Trimming stripped 6 bases from V and 9 bases from J, with 21 bases between. This CDR3 has 15 amino acids. From germline, CDR1 is MNHEY and CDR2 SVGEGT. DNA for the CDR3: TGTGCCAGCAGCCAAACGCGGGGGTTATCGATGCCCCAGCATTTT. Translated, it gives CASSQTRGLSMPQHF.

This clonotype was seen a few times. This rearrangement joins TRBV9 to TRBJ2-1, with 8 bases matching TRBD2. This CDR3 spans 15 amino acids. CDR1 and CDR2 (germline): SGDLS, YYNGEE. V shed 4 bases and J 3 bases; nucleotides not matched to a gene: 6. CDR3 sequence: CASSPRSGGYNEQFF. CDR3 in DNA: TGTGCCAGCAGCCCCCGGAGCGGGGGCTACAATGAGCAGTTCTTC.

Ten or more counts support this clonotype. This CDR3 is CASSFGKGSGWTQYF. In nucleotides, the CDR3 is TGTGCCAGCAGCTTCGGCAAGGGGTCCGGGTGGACGCAGTATTTT. J is TRBJ2-3 and V is TRBV7-2, with D possibly matching TRBD1 (5 bases). CDR1 and CDR2 from the germline V gene are SGHTA and FQGNSA. With 3 bases removed from V and 9 bases from J, the gap between germline ends came to 19 bases. CDR3 length: 15 residues.

The chain carries TRBV29-1 and TRBJ1-5; the D is unclear. This CDR3 spans 12 amino acids. Looked up from germline, CDR1 is SQVTM and CDR2 is ANQGSEA. Trimming took 3 bases from V and 7 from J, leaving 10 bases between them. Here the CDR3 reads CSVETRGQPQHF. The CDR3, as DNA: TGCAGCGTTGAGACACGCGGCCAGCCCCAGCATTTT.

The rearrangement links TRBV5-6 to TRBJ2-3, with 8 bases fitting TRBD2. From germline, CDR1 is SGHDT and CDR2 YYEEEE. There are 17 residues in the CDR3. J gave up 4 bases and V 3 bases, and 13 bases lay outside the gene matches. CDR3 protein: CASSWGLAGLGADTQYF. The CDR3 region has the DNA TGTGCCAGCAGCTGGGGTTTAGCGGGGCTGGGGGCAGATACGCAGTATTTT. Full variable domain (outside the CDR3, taken from reference TRBV5-6 and TRBJ2-3): DAGVTQSPTHLIKTRGQQVTLRCSPKSGHDTVSWYQQALGQGPQFIFQYYEEEERQRGNFPDRFSGHQFPNYSSELNVNALLLGDSALYLCASSWGLAGLGADTQYFGPGTRLTVL.

The V and J genes are TRBV25-1 and TRBJ1-1; D unclear. Germline CDR1 and CDR2: MGHDK and SYGVNS. CDR3 length equals 14 residues. V shed 1 base and J shed 4 bases, with 10 bases lying between them. In DNA, the CDR3 is TGTGCCAGCAGTGAATCCCCGAGGGCCACTGAAGCTTTCTTT. It is translated as CASSESPRATEAFF.

This clonotype has just a few counts. At one boundary the junction diverges from the germline segment, which might be a read error. V is TRBV5-6 and J is TRBJ1-3; no clear D. The CDR3 is 14 amino acids. Germline lookup yields CDR1 SGHDT and CDR2 YYEEEE. CDR3 loop: CASSLDDAGNTIYF. The CDR3 region has the DNA TGTGCCAGCAGTTTGGATGACGCGGGAAACACCATATATTTT.

This clonotype was observed a few times. This rearrangement joins TRBV29-1 to TRBJ1-5; a weak D match, TRBD1 (5 bases). CDR1 is SQVTM and CDR2 is ANQGSEA in the germline V gene. V lost 7 bases to trimming and J lost 2 bases, with 12 bases between them. The CDR3 is 13 residues long. The CDR3 sequence is CSAGTGGNQPQHF. In DNA form, the CDR3 reads TGCAGCGCCGGGACCGGGGGCAATCAGCCCCAGCATTTT.

J is TRBJ2-4 and V is TRBV11-2; D unclear. Germline V gene data show CDR1 as SGHAT and CDR2 as FQNNGV. V gave up 5 bases and J gave up 4 bases, with 24 bases separating them. The CDR3 covers 18 residues. In DNA, the CDR3 is TGTGCCAGCAGCACCGCAAGAGAGGCCCTTACCAAAAAAAACATTCAGTACTTC. This sequence encodes CASSTAREALTKKNIQYF.

The chain is built from TRBV5-1 and TRBJ2-6; no firm D call. The ends were cut back, 2 bases at V and 0 bases at J, with 12 bases in the middle. Germline loops: CDR1 SGHRS, CDR2 YFSETQ. The CDR3 is made up of 17 amino acids. The CDR3: CASSFGVRPSGANVLTF. The CDR3 coding sequence is TGCGCCAGCAGCTTCGGTGTGAGGCCCTCTGGGGCCAACGTCCTGACTTTC.

Many counts were recorded for this clonotype. The chain is built from TRBV6-2 or TRBV6-3 and TRBJ2-3, with a possible D match to TRBD1 (5 bases). Trimming took 5 bases from V and 4 from J, leaving 13 bases between them. CDR1 MNHEY and CDR2 SVGEGT come from the germline V gene. There are 14 residues in the CDR3. The CDR3 sequence: CASSRRTTADTQYF. Here the CDR3 DNA reads TGTGCCAGCAGTCGGCGGACAACCGCAGATACGCAGTATTTT.

This clonotype was recorded many times. The chain couples TRBV11-3 to TRBJ2-1, with D tentatively TRBD1 (5 bases). CDR3 size: 14 residues. Germline V CDR1 and CDR2: SGHNT, YENEEA. Deletions cut 0 bases from V and 8 bases from J, with 11 bases between. CDR3 DNA sequence: TGTGCCAGCAGCTTAGATCCCACAGGCCATGAGCAGTTCTTC. Translating gives CASSLDPTGHEQFF.

This clonotype was seen ten or more times. At one end, the junction sequence differs from germline, possibly due to a read error. The rearrangement uses TRBV7-9 and TRBJ2-3; 7 bases map to TRBD2. The CDR3 has 14 amino acids. Germline V CDR1 and CDR2: SEHNR, FQNEAQ (reference sequence). CDR3 region: CASSFGGSTDMQYF. The CDR3 DNA reads TGTGCCAGCAGCTTCGGCGGGAGCACAGATATGCAGTATTTT.

This clonotype was found many times. The rearrangement joins TRBV3-1 to TRBJ2-1; D possibly corresponds to TRBD2 (6 bases). The V and J ends lost 4 bases and 6 bases respectively, with 16 bases between them. Germline V lookup: CDR1 LGHDT, CDR2 YNNKEL (reference sequence). The CDR3 runs 15 residues. CDR3 region: CASSPYGRLSNEQFF. The CDR3 DNA reads TGTGCCAGCAGCCCGTACGGGAGATTAAGCAATGAGCAGTTCTTC.

A few counts support this clonotype. V gene TRBV13 combines with J gene TRBJ1-6; D might be TRBD1 (6 bases). V was pared by 3 bases and J by 7 bases, with 16 bases between. There are 16 residues in the CDR3. The germline V gene encodes CDR1 PRHDT and CDR2 FYEKMQ (reference sequence). CDR3 sequence reads: CASSFPRGAQNSPLHF. DNA for the CDR3: TGTGCCAGCAGCTTTCCCCGGGGGGCGCAAAATTCACCCCTCCACTTT.

The chain has TRBV6-5 and TRBJ2-7; 10 positions agree with TRBD1. Germline V lookup: CDR1 MNHEY, CDR2 SVGAGI. The ends lost 0 bases at V and 4 bases at J; junction bases unmatched: 12. This CDR3 comprises 18 residues. The chain's CDR3 is CASSYSFGTGDGRYEQYF. CDR3 sequence (DNA): TGTGCCAGCAGTTACTCGTTTGGGACAGGGGACGGTAGGTACGAGCAGTACTTC.